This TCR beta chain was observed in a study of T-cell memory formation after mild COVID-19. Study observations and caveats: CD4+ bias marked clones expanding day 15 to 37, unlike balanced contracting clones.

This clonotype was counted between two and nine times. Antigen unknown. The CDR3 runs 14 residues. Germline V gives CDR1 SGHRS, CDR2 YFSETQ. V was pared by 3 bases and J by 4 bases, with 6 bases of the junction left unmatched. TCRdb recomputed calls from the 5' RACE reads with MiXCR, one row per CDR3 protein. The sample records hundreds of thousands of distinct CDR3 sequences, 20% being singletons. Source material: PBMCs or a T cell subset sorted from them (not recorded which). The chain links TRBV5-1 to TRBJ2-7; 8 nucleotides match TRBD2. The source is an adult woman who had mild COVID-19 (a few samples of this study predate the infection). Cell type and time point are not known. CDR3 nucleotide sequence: TGCGCCAGCAGCTCCGCCGGGAGGGAGTACGAGCAGTACTTC. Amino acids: CASSSAGREYEQYF.